This T cell receptor beta chain was sequenced for a study of post-analysis software for immune sequencing data. Study-wide findings and caveats: In patients, about 5 TRBV segments were more frequent than in controls, with TRBV5-6, TRBV5-1 and TRBV20-1 among them.

Libraries were made from TCR beta cDNA, and they carried unique molecular identifiers. TCRdb ran MiXCR on the PCR reads and lists one entry per CDR3 protein. The repertoire has 350,000 to 500,000 distinct CDR3 sequences, roughly 38% of them found once; the top ten carry approximately 7.7%. Germline trimming cut 1 base from V and 2 bases from J; bases unmatched to any gene: 4. Germline CDR1 reads SGHNT; CDR2 reads YYREEE (reference sequence). This CDR3 is built from 16 residues. With regard to this clonotype: Its antigen remains unidentified.

The chain recombines TRBV5-4 with TRBJ2-3; 10 bases align to TRBD2. This sequence originates from a girl aged 2-10 years with multiple sclerosis. The sample comprised blood. CDR3 region: CASSLWLAGATDTQYF. As DNA, the CDR3 is TGTGCCAGCAGCTTGTGGCTAGCGGGAGCCACAGATACGCAGTATTTT.